One and the same sample provided the 10 T cell receptor beta chains below, sequenced in a study of T-cell memory formation after mild COVID-19. TCRdb called the 5' RACE reads again in MiXCR, with one record for every CDR3 protein. The sample contains about 140,000 distinct CDR3 sequences, more than 12% of which appear only once. The sample was PBMCs or a T cell subset sorted from them (not recorded which). Source of these receptors: an adult woman who had mild COVID-19 (a few samples of this study predate the infection). Cell type and time point are not known.

This sequence joins TRBV6-5 and TRBJ2-5; a weak D match, TRBD2 (6 bases). CDR1 and CDR2 (germline): MNHEY, SVGAGI. CDR3 length: 18 amino acids. V shed 2 bases and J shed 4 bases, with 23 bases lying between them. Here the CDR3 DNA reads TGTGCCAGCAGTTACCGTCGGGGCTCTCGTTCGGGGGTAGAGACCCAGTACTTC. As protein: CASSYRRGSRSGVETQYF.

This chain uses TRBV7-2 with TRBJ2-5; 10 bases fit TRBD1. Germline lookup yields CDR1 SGHTA and CDR2 FQGNSA. The CDR3 is made up of 15 amino acids. V lost 5 bases and J lost 5; bases outside the gene matches: 8. CDR3 sequence: CASSVRQGAGETQYF. DNA for the CDR3: TGTGCCAGCAGCGTGAGACAGGGGGCGGGGGAGACCCAGTACTTC.

The chain is built from TRBV7-9 and TRBJ2-5; the D gene is possibly TRBD1 (5 bases). This CDR3 is built from 14 residues. The V gene's germline CDR1 is SEHNR and CDR2 FQNEAQ (reference sequence). The ends were cut back, 3 bases at V and 5 bases at J, with 13 bases in the middle. CDR3 sequence: CASSLQGMVETQYF. The CDR3, as DNA: TGTGCCAGCAGCTTGCAGGGTATGGTTGAGACCCAGTACTTC.

The chain employs TRBV7-2 and TRBJ2-1, with 7 bases identical to TRBD2. V was clipped by 5 bases and J by 5 bases; unmatched bases: 9. The length of the CDR3 is 15 residues. Germline CDR1 reads SGHTA; CDR2 reads FQGNSA. In nucleotides, the CDR3 is TGTGCCAGCAGCCCAGCACTAGCGCCCAACAATGAGCAGTTCTTC. Its translation: CASSPALAPNNEQFF. Full variable domain (rest looked up from reference TRBV7-2 and TRBJ2-1): GAGVSQSPSNKVTEKGKDVELRCDPISGHTALYWYRQSLGQGLEFLIYFQGNSAPDKSGLPSDRFSAERTGGSVSTLTIQRTQQEDSAVYLCASSPALAPNNEQFFGPGTRLTVL.

This clonotype was seen many times. The gene calls are TRBV5-1 and TRBJ2-2; D is perhaps TRBD1 or TRBD2 (6 bases each). Germline CDR1 and CDR2: SGHRS and YFSETQ. This CDR3 has 16 residues. Trimming removed 4 bases from V and 4 bases from J, with 17 bases in between. CDR3 coding DNA: TGCGCCAGCAGCCCGGGGGCCCCTCTGTCCACCGGGGAGCTGTTTTTT. This codes for CASSPGAPLSTGELFF.

This clonotype was seen only a few times. The rearrangement joins TRBV4-1 to TRBJ1-5; no clear D gene. The CDR3 is 15 amino acids. Trimming pared 0 bases from V and 6 bases from J, leaving 12 bases between. Germline V lookup: CDR1 MGHRA, CDR2 YSYEKL. The CDR3, as DNA: TGCGCCAGCAGCCAAGAAGAGGGCGGGAGTCAGCCCCAGCATTTT. This gives the protein CASSQEEGGSQPQHF.

The rearrangement joins TRBV5-1 to TRBJ2-7; 9 nucleotides agree with TRBD1. V gave up 2 bases and J gave up 5 bases; unmatched junction bases: 5. This CDR3 region has 14 residues. Per germline, CDR1 SGHRS and CDR2 YFSETQ. Written as DNA, the CDR3 is TGCGCCAGCAGCTTCACAGGGACAGGGAACGAGCAGTACTTC. As protein: CASSFTGTGNEQYF.

At least ten counts were recorded for this clonotype. This chain uses TRBV7-3 with TRBJ2-3; 11 nucleotides line up with TRBD2. Trimming at V came to 6 bases and at J to 6 bases, leaving 8 bases not matched to a gene. Looked up from germline, CDR1 is SGHTA and CDR2 is FQGTGA. The CDR3 runs 15 residues. The CDR3 loop is CASSSSGGLGDTQYF. The CDR3 DNA follows: TGTGCCAGCAGTTCTAGCGGGGGGCTCGGGGATACGCAGTATTTT.

This clonotype was seen more than once but under ten times. The rearrangement joins TRBV7-9 to TRBJ1-1; 11 nucleotides match TRBD1. The CDR3 contains 17 residues. Germline-derived CDR1 and CDR2 are SEHNR and FQNEAQ (reference sequence). V lost 5 bases and J lost 0; bases outside the gene matches: 8. CDR3 region: CASSNRDRGIMNTEAFF. CDR3 nucleotides: TGTGCCAGCAGCAACCGGGACAGGGGGATCATGAACACTGAAGCTTTCTTT.

This clonotype showed up just a few times. The rearrangement joins TRBV11-2 to TRBJ1-1; tentatively, D is TRBD1 (6 bases). V was pared by 0 bases and J by 0 bases, with 8 bases between. This CDR3 spans 15 amino acids. Looked up from germline, CDR1 is SGHAT and CDR2 is FQNNGV. CDR3 sequence: CASSLDQGMNTEAFF. The DNA for the CDR3 is TGTGCCAGCAGCTTAGATCAGGGGATGAACACTGAAGCTTTCTTT.